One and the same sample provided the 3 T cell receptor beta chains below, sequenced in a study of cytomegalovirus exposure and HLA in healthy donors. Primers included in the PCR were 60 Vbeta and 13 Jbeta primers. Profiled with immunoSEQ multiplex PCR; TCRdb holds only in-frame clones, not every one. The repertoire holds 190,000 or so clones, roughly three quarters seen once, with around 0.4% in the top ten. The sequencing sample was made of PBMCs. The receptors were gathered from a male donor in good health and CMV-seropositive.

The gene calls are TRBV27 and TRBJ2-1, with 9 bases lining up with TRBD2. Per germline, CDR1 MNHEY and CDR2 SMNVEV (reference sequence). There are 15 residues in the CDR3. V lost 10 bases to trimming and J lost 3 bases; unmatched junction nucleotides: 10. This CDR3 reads CATKPPSGIYNEQFF. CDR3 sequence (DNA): TGTGCCACCAAGCCGCCTAGCGGGATCTACAATGAGCAGTTCTTC.

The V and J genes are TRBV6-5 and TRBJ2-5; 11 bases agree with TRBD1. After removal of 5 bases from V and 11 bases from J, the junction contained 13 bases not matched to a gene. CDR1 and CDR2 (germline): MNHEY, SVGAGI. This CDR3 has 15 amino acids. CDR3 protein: CASSQRDRGLGEQYF. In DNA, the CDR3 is TGTGCCAGCAGTCAGCGGGACAGGGGGTTGGGAGAGCAGTACTTC.

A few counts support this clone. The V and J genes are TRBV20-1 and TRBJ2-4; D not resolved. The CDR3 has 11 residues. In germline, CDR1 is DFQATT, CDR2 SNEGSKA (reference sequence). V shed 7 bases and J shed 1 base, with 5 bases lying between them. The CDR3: CSGLAKNIQYF. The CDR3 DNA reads TGCAGTGGACTGGCCAAAAACATTCAGTACTTC.